The text below deals with one TCR beta chain. Its matching antigen is unknown. The table came from immunoSEQ multiplex PCR; TCRdb's copy has only in-frame clones and leaves some out. The repertoire consists of hundreds of thousands of clones, with around 82% occurring once and the leading ten covering about 7.4%. The data were obtained in a study of Ad26.COV2.S vaccination and SARS-CoV-2 variants. Overall study: Intramuscular Ad26.COV2.S at 5x10^10 or 1x10^11 viral particles.

There are 15 residues in the CDR3. Germline V gene data show CDR1 as SGHAT and CDR2 as FQNNGV. V was pared by 5 bases and J by 4 bases, with 18 bases between. The treatment was: 15 to 20 received Ad26.COV2.S at low or high dose, single or two shots; 5 received placebo; per-sample allocation not given. All samples were drawn on day 63, counting from the first vaccine or placebo injection. Donation came from an adult in Boston who was aged 18-55 years. Study-wide points: Breadth of non-spike TCRs did not differ between vaccinees and placebo recipients. Breadth, reportedly substantial, characterized the spike-specific CD8+ and CD4+ T cell responses after vaccination.

The source is a person aged 18-60 years who received the Ad26.COV2.S COVID-19 vaccine or a placebo. Sequencing used peripheral blood, obtained in a trial of Ad26.COV2.S vaccine versus placebo. The rearrangement uses TRBV11-2 and TRBJ2-7; D might be TRBD1 (5 bases). The DNA for the CDR3 is TGTGCCAGCAGCCTGGGGCAGGGTAGGGTGTACGAGCAGTACTTC. Protein product: CASSLGQGRVYEQYF.